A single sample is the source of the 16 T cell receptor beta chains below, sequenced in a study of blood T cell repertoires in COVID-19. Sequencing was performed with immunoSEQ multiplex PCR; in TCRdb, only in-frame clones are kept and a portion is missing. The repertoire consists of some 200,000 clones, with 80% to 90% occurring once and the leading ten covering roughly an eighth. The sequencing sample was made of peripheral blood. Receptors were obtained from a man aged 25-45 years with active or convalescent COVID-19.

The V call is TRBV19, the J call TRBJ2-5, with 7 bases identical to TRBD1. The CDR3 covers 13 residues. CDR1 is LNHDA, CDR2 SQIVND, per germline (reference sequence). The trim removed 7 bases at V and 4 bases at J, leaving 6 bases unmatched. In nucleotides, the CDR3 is TGTGCCAGTACCATGACAGGGAGAGAGACCCAGTACTTC. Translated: CASTMTGRETQYF.

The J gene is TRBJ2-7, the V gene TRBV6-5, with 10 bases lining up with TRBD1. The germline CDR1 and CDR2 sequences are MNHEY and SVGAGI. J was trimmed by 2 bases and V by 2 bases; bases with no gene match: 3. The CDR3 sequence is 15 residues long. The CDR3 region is CASSYRDRGPYEQYF. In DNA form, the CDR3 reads TGTGCCAGCAGTTACCGGGACAGGGGCCCCTACGAGCAGTACTTC.

In DNA form, the CDR3 reads TGTGCCAGCTGGGGGCAGGGCGACACTGAAGCTTTCTTT. Its translation: CASWGQGDTEAFF. The chain recombines TRBV11-2 with TRBJ1-1, with a tentative D call TRBD1 (6 bases). Trimming stripped 8 bases from V and 3 bases from J, with 13 bases between. CDR1 is SGHAT and CDR2 is FQNNGV in the germline V gene. The CDR3 is 13 amino acids.

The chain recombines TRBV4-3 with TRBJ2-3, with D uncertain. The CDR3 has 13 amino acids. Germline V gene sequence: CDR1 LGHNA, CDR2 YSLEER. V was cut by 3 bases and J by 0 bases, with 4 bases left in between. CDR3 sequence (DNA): TGCGCCAGCAGCCAGGAGAGCACAGATACGCAGTATTTT. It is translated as CASSQESTDTQYF.

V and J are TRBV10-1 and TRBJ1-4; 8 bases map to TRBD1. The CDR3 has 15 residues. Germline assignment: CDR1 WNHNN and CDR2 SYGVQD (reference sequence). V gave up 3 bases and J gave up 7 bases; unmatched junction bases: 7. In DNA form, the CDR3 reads TGCGCCAGCAGTGACCGCGACAGGGGAAGTGAAAAACTGTTTTTT. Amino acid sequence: CASSDRDRGSEKLFF.

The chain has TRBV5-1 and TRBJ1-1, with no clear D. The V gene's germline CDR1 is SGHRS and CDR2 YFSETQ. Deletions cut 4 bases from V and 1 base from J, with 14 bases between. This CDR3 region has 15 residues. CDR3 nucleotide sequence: TGCGCCAGCAGCGCGACAAGGATTTGGAACACTGAAGCTTTCTTT. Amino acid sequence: CASSATRIWNTEAFF.

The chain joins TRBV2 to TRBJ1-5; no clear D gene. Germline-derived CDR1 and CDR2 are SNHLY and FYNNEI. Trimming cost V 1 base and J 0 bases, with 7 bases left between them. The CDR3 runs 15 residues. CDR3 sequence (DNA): TGTGCCAGCAGTGAAGGGCCGCTTAGCAATCAGCCCCAGCATTTT. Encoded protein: CASSEGPLSNQPQHF.

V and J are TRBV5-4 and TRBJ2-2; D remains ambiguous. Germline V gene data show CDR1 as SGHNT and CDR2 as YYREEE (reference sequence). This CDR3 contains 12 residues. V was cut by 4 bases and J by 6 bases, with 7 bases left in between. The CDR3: CASSPHPGELFF. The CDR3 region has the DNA TGTGCCAGCAGCCCCCATCCCGGGGAGCTGTTTTTT. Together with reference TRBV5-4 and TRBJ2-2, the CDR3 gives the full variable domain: ETGVTQSPTHLIKTRGQQVTLRCSSQSGHNTVSWYQQALGQGPQFIFQYYREEENGRGNFPPRFSGLQFPNYSSELNVNALELDDSALYLCASSPHPGELFFGEGSRLTVL.

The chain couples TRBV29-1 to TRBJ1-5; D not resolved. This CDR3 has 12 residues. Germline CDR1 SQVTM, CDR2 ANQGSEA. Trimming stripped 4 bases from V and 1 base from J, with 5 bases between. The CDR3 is CSVGQSNQPQHF. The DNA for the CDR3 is TGCAGCGTTGGTCAAAGCAATCAGCCCCAGCATTTT.

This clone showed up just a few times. The CDR3 protein is CASRVQGAGNSPLHF. For the CDR3, the DNA is TGTGCCAGCAGAGTACAGGGGGCCGGTAATTCACCCCTCCACTTT. The V gene is TRBV6-5, the J gene TRBJ1-6; 9 nucleotides align to TRBD1. Trimming took 6 bases from V and 6 from J; bases not matched to a gene: 6. CDR1 and CDR2 from the germline V gene are MNHEY and SVGAGI. This CDR3 has 15 residues.

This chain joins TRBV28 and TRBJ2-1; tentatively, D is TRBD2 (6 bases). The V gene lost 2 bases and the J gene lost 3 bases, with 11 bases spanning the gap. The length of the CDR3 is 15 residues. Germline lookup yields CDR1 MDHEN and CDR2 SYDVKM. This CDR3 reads CASSLTGTVYNEQFF. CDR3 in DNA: TGTGCCAGCAGTTTAACCGGGACTGTCTACAATGAGCAGTTCTTC. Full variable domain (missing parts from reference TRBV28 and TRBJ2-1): DVKVTQSSRYLVKRTGEKVFLECVQDMDHENMFWYRQDPGLGLRLIYFSYDVKMKEKGDIPEGYSVSREKKERFSLILESASTNQTSMYLCASSLTGTVYNEQFFGPGTRLTVL.

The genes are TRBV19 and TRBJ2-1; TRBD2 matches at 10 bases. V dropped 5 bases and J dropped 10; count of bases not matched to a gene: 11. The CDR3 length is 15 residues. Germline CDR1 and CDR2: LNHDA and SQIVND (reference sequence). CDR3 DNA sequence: TGTGCCAGTAGTCCTAGGCTAGCGGGAGACTGGGAGCAGTTCTTC. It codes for CASSPRLAGDWEQFF. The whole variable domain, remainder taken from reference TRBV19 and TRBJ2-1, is DGGITQSPKYLFRKEGQNVTLSCEQNLNHDAMYWYRQDPGQGLRLIYYSQIVNDFQKGDIAEGYSVSREKKESFPLTVTSAQKNPTAFYLCASSPRLAGDWEQFFGPGTRLTVL.

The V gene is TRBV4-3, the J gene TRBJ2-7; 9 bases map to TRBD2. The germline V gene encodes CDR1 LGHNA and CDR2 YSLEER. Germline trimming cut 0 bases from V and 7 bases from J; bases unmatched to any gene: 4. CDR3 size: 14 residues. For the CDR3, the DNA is TGCGCCAGCAGCCAAGAGTCCCTAGCGGGAGAGCAGTACTTC. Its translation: CASSQESLAGEQYF.

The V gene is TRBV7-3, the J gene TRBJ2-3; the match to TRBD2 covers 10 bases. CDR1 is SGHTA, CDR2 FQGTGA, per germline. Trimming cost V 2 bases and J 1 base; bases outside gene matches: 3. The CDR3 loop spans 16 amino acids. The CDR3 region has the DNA TGTGCCAGCAGCTTAGGCCTAGCGGGGGGCACAGATACGCAGTATTTT. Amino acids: CASSLGLAGGTDTQYF.

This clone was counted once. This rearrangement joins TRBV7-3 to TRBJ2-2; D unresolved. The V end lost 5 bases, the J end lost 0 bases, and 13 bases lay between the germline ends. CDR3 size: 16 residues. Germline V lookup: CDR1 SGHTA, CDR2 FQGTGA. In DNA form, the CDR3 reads TGTGCCAGCAGCCGTTCAGGTTATTCGAACACCGGGGAGCTGTTTTTT. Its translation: CASSRSGYSNTGELFF.

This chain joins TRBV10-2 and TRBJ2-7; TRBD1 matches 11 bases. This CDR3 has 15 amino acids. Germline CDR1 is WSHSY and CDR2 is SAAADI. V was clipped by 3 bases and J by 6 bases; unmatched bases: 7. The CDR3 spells CASSDRTGGAFEQYV. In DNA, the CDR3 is TGCGCCAGCAGTGATAGGACAGGGGGCGCATTCGAGCAGTACGTC.